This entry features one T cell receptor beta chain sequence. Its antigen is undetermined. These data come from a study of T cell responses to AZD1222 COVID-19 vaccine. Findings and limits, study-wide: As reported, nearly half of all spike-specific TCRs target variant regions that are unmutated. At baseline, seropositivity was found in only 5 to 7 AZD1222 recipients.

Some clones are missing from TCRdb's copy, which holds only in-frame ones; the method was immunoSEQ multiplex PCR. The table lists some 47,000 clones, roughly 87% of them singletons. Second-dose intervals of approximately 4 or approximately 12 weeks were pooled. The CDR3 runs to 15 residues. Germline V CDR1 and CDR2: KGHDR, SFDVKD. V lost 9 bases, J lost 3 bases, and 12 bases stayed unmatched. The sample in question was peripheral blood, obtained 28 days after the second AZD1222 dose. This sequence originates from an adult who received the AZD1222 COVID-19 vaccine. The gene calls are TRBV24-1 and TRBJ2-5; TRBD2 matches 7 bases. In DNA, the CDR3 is TGTGCCACCCAGATTTCGGGGGGTGGTAAAGAGACCCAGTACTTC. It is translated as CATQISGGGKETQYF.